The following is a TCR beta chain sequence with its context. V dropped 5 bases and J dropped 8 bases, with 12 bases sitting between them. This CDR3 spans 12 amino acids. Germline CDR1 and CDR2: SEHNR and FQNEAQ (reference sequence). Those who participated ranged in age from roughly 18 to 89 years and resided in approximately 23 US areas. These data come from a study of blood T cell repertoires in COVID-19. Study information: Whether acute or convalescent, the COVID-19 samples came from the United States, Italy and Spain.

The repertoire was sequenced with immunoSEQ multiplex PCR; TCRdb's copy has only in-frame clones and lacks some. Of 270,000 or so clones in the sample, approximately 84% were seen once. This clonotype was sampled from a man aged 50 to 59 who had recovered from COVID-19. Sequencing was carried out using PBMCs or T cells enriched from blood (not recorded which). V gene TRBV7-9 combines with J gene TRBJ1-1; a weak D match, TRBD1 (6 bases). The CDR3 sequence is CASSRGQQEAFF. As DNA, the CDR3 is TGTGCCAGCAGCCGTGGACAGCAAGAAGCTTTCTTT.